Reported below is one T cell receptor (beta chain). V shed 6 bases and J shed 2 bases, with 14 bases lying between them. This CDR3 has 14 amino acids. Germline CDR1 is SNHLY and CDR2 is FYNNEI. One entry per CDR3 protein, called by TCRdb with MiXCR from the 5' RACE reads. The table records about 77,000 distinct CDR3 sequences, approximately 16% of them present only once. This specimen comes from a study of early T cells in non-severe SARS-CoV-2 infection. Sequencing was done on a sample of whole blood. This receptor was obtained from an adult who was a healthcare worker with PCR-confirmed SARS-CoV-2 infection or an uninfected control (not recorded which). This chain joins TRBV2 and TRBJ2-7, with D perhaps TRBD1 (6 bases). The chain's CDR3 is CASRKQGNTYEQYF. The CDR3, as DNA: TGTGCCAGCAGGAAACAGGGAAATACCTACGAGCAGTACTTC.